This T cell receptor (beta chain) was observed in a study of memory CD4+ T cells and cytomegalovirus serostatus. Overall study: This sample comes from healthy Belgian adults, about 10 CMV seropositive, some 22 seronegative. Study-wide points: 67 of 164 known CMV-associated TCRbeta sequences appeared in CD4+ memory.

As concerns this clone: What it binds is unknown.

Measured with immunoSEQ multiplex PCR; TCRdb has only the in-frame clones, and not every one. The table includes 50,000 to 60,000 clones, approximately 83% detected once. Single viable CD3+CD4+CD8-CD45RO+ cells were sorted as the memory CD4+ T cells. Serum IgG to CMV pp150, pp28, p38 and p52 defined serostatus. Positive selection with CD4 microbeads enriched total CD4+ T cells. The CDR3 totals 12 residues. Germline V gives CDR1 SGHTA, CDR2 FQGNSA. V lost 8 bases and J 0 bases, leaving 8 bases between the germline ends. Sequencing was performed on memory CD4+ T cells from blood. The TCR originated in an adult in good health and CMV-seronegative. The rearrangement links TRBV7-2 to TRBJ2-7; D remains unclear. CDR3 in amino acids: CASGRSSYEQYF. The CDR3 region has the DNA TGTGCCAGCGGCAGGAGCTCCTACGAGCAGTACTTC.